This T cell receptor (beta chain) derives from a study of blood T cells in healthy people across ages (dated by TCRdb to between 2014 and 2017). About the investigation overall: In model experiments, roughly one uniquely barcoded TCR beta cDNA molecule per two T cells was captured by template switching. To track age-related changes in TCR beta repertoire diversity, the study relied on deep sequencing normalized with unique cDNA molecular identifiers. The donors were split into four age groups: young (average 16 years), middle-aged (around 40), aged (roughly 65) and long-lived (approximately 80). To avoid experimental bias, donors of different ages were spread randomly across the sequencing lanes. Using the same blood draw, the study looked at two additional independent replicas of 1 million unique cDNA reads for two donors, one aged 18 to 29 and the other aged 80 or older.

Remarks on this clonotype: Its antigen specificity is not known. No per-base quality is available; no much larger clone lies one base away.

The method was 5' RACE. This sample was sequenced with an Illumina HiSeq 2500. The second PCR ran for roughly 7 to 12 cycles and used a J-beta primer mix along with a sample-barcoded 5' primer. A unique molecular identifier was introduced onto each TCR beta cDNA molecule by a template-switch 5' adaptor carrying 12 random nucleotides. Each sample yielded at least 3 million CDR3-containing paired-end reads. The Mint cDNA synthesis kit, primed by a TRBC-specific oligonucleotide, was used to synthesize first-strand cDNA from all RNA. After uracil-DNA glycosylase treatment, a first 18-cycle PCR used universal primers M1SS and BC2_uni_R on all cDNA. The study's own analysis went as follows. For normalization, 1 million high-quality reads, each with a distinct molecular identifier, were randomly selected from each sample. Reads with shared molecular identifiers were discarded instead of being binned into consensus sequences. CDR3 identification, clonotype clustering and error correction used MiTCR with a Q25 quality threshold and the strictest error-elimination algorithm. A nonparametric unseen species model using Euler transformation provided a lower-bound estimate of total TCR beta diversity. TCRdb trimmed public reads at Q25 via fastp, called clones via MiXCR and kept in-frame beta chains. Entries are consolidated by CDR3 protein sequence, retaining the most common genes and DNA. TCRdb, rather than the study authors, made the V and J calls. This sample has about 1,400,000 distinct CDR3 sequences in its table, and 40% to 50% of those were observed once. The ten largest clonotypes hold 7.9% of the sample.

Donors were about 36 systemically healthy Caucasian individuals from Russia aged roughly 6 to 90 years. Each donor gave 8 to 10 milliliters of peripheral blood, drawn into EDTA-treated Vacutainer tubes. Ficoll-Paque density-gradient centrifugation was used to isolate PBMCs, with at least 7 million per sample. Total RNA, at least 6 micrograms per sample, was extracted from PBMCs with Trizol reagent. The percentages of naive CD45RAhigh/CD27high T cells were determined by flow cytometry on a PBMC aliquot from every donor. The junction shows trimming of 11 bases on V and 1 base on J, and the gene matches do not reach 5 bases of it. CDR1 is given as MNHNY and CDR2 as SVGAGI, both from the germline V gene (reference sequence). The CDR3 sequence holds 13 residues, the cysteine and phenylalanine included. Only the CDR3 portion is preserved as DNA: 39 bases, with reading frame beginning at the first base.

What the work shows at the level of the full study, not this receptor alone: The percentage of naive T cells measured by flow cytometry correlated strongly with observed TCR beta diversity. Because profiling used bulk unsorted PBMCs, naive and antigen-experienced compartments could not be compared conclusively. The CMV infection status of donors was not known, potentially confounding age-related changes in expanded clonotypes. Observed TCR beta diversity per million T cells fell roughly linearly with age, and a significant reduction was already apparent by age about 43. The long-lived group showed more naive CD4+ T cells, fewer expanded clones and increased TCR diversity than the aged group, suggesting age selection. Estimates of total diversity based on one million sequenced T cells were regarded as lower bounds and as underestimates.

The sample taken for sequencing was blood. The receptor was isolated from a young woman in good health. The chain employs TRBV6-6 and TRBJ2-5, with 9 middle bases fitting TRBD2. The CDR3 reads CAGGAGGQETQYF. The nucleotide sequence is given as TGTGCCGGAGGAGCGGGAGGCCAAGAGACCCAGTACTTC.